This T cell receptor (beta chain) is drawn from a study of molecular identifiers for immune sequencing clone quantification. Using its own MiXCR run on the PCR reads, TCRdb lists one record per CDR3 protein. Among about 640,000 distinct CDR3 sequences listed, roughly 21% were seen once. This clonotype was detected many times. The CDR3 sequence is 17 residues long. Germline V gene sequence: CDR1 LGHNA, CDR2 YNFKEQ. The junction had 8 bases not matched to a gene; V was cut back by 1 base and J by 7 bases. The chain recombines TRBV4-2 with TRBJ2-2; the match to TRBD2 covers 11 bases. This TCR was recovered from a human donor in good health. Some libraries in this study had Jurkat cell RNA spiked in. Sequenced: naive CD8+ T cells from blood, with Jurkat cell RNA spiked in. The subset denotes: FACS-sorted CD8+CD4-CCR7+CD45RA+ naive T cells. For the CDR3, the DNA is TGTGCCAGCAGCCAAGGGATAGCGGGAGGGCCTGTCGGGGAGCTGTTTTTT. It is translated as CASSQGIAGGPVGELFF.